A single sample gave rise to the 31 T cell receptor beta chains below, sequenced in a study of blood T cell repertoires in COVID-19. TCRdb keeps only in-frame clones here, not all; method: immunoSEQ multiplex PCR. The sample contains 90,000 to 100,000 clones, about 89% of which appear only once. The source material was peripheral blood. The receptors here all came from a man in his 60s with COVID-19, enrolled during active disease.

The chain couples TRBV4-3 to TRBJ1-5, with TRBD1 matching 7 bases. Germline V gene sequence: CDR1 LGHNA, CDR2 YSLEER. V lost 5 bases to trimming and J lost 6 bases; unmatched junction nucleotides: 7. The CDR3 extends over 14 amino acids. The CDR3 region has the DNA TGCGCCAGCAGCTTATACAGGGGTGGTCAGCCCCAGCATTTT. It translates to CASSLYRGGQPQHF.

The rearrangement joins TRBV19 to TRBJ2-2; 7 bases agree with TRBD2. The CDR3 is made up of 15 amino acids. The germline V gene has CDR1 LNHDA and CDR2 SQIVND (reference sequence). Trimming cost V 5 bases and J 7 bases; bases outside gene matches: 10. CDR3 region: CASSLGLLAVGELFF. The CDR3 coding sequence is TGTGCCAGTAGTCTAGGACTTCTAGCGGTCGGGGAGCTGTTTTTT.

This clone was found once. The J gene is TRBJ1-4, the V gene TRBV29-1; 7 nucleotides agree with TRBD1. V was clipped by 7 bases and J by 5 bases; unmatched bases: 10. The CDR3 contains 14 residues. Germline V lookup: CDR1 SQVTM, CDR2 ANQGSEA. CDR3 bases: TGCAGCGCAGGGGGGGAGGGTTCCAATGAAAAACTGTTTTTT. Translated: CSAGGEGSNEKLFF.

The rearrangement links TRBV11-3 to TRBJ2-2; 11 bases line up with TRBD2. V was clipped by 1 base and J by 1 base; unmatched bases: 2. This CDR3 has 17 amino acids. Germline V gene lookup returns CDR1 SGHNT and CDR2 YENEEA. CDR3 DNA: TGTGCCAGCAGCTTAGGCCTAGCGGGAGGGAACACCGGGGAGCTGTTTTTT. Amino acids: CASSLGLAGGNTGELFF. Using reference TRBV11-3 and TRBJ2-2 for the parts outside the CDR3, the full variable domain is EAGVVQSPRYKIIEKKQPVAFWCNPISGHNTLYWYLQNLGQGPELLIRYENEEAVDDSQLPKDRFSAERLKGVDSTLKIQPAELGDSAVYLCASSLGLAGGNTGELFFGEGSRLTVL.

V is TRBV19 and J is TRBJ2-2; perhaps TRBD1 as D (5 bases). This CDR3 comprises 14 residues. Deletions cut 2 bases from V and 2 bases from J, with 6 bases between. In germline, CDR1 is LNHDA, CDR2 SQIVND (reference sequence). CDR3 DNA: TGTGCCAGTAGTATACAGGGAAACACCGGGGAGCTGTTTTTT. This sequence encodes CASSIQGNTGELFF.

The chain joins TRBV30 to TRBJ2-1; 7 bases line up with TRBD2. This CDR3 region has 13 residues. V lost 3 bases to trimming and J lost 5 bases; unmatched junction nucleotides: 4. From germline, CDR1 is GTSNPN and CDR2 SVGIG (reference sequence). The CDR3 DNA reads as TGTGCCTGGAGGCTAGCGGCGAACAATGAGCAGTTCTTC. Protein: CAWRLAANNEQFF.

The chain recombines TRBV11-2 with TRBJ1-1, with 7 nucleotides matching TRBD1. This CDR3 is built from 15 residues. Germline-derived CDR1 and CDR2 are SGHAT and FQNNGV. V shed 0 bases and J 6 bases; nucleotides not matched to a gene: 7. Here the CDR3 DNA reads TGTGCCAGCAGCTTAGATACAGGGGTTTCGCCTGAAGCTTTCTTT. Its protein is CASSLDTGVSPEAFF. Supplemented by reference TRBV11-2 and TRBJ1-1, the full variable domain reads EAGVAQSPRYKIIEKRQSVAFWCNPISGHATLYWYQQILGQGPKLLIQFQNNGVVDDSQLPKDRFSAERLKGVDSTLKIQPAKLEDSAVYLCASSLDTGVSPEAFFGQGTRLTVV.

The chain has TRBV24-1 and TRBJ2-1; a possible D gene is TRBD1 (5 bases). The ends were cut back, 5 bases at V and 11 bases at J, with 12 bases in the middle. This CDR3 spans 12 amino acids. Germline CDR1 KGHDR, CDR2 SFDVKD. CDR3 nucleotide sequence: TGTGCCACCAGTGCCCCCCAGGGCCAGCAGTTCTTC. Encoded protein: CATSAPQGQQFF.

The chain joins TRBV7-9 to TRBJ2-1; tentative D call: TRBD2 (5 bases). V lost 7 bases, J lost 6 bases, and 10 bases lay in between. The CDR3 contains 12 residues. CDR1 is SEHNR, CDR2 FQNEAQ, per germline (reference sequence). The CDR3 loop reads CASTPDSNEQFF. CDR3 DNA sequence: TGTGCCAGCACCCCGGACTCCAATGAGCAGTTCTTC. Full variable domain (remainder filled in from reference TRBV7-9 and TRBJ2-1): DTGVSQNPRHKITKRGQNVTFRCDPISEHNRLYWYRQTLGQGPEFLTYFQNEAQLEKSRLLSDRFSAERPKGSFSTLEIQRTEQGDSAMYLCASTPDSNEQFFGPGTRLTVL.

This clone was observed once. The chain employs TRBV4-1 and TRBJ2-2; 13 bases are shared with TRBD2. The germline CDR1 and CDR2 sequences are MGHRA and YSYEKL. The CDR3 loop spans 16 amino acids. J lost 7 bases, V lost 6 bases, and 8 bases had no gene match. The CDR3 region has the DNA TGCGCCAGCAGTCAGACTAGCGGGAGGAGGGGCGGGGAGCTGTTTTTT. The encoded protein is CASSQTSGRRGGELFF.

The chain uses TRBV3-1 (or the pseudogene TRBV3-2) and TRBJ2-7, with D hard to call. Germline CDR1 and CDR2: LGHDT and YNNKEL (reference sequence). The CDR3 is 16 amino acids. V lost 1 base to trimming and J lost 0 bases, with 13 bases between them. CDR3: CASSQGLPSGSYEQYF. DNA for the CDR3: TGTGCCAGCAGCCAAGGGCTTCCTTCGGGCTCCTACGAGCAGTACTTC.

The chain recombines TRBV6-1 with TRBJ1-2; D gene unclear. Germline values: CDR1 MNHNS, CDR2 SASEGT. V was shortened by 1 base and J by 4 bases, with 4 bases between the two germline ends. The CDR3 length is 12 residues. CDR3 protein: CASSEGGYGYTF. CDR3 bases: TGTGCCAGCAGTGAAGGCGGCTATGGCTACACCTTC.

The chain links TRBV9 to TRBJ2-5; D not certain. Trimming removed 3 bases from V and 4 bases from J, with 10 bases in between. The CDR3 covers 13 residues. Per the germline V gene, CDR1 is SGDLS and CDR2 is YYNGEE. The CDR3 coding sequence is TGTGCCAGCAGCGCCACATCACGAGAGACCCAGTACTTC. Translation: CASSATSRETQYF.

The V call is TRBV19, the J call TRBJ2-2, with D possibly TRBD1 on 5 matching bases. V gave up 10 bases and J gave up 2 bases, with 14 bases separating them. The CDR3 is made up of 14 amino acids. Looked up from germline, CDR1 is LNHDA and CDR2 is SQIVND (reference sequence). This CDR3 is CATADSPNTGELFF. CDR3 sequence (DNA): TGTGCCACCGCCGACAGCCCTAACACCGGGGAGCTGTTTTTT.

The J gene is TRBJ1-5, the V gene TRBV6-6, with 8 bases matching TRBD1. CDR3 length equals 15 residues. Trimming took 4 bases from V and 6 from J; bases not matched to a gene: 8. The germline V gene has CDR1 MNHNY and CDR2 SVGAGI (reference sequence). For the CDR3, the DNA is TGTGCCAGCAGTTCCTCGGACAGGGAGGGTCAGCCCCAGCATTTT. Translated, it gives CASSSSDREGQPQHF.

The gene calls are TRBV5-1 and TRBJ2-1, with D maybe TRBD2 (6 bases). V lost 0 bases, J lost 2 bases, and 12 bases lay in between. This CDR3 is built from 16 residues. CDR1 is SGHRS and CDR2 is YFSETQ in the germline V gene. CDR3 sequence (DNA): TGCGCCAGCAGCTTGGAGTACGCGGGGCCCTACAATGAGCAGTTCTTC. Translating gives CASSLEYAGPYNEQFF.

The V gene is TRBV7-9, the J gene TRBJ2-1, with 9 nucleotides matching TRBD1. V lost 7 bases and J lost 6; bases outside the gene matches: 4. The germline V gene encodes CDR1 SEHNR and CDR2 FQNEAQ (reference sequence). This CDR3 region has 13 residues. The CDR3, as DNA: TGTGCCAGCACAAGGACAGGGGCCAATGAGCAGTTCTTC. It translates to CASTRTGANEQFF.

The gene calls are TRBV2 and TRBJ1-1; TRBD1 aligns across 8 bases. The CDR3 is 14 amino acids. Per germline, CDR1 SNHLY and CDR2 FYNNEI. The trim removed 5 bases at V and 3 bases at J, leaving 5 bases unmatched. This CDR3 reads CASSWQGADTEAFF. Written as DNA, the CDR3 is TGTGCCAGCAGTTGGCAGGGGGCCGACACTGAAGCTTTCTTT.

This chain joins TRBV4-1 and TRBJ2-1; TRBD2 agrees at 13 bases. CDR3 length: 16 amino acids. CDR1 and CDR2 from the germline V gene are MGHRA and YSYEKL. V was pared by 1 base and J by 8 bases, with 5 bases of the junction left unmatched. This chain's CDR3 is CASSQGTSGRRDEQFF. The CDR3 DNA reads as TGCGCCAGCAGCCAAGGGACTAGCGGGAGACGGGATGAGCAGTTCTTC.

The CDR3 DNA reads as TGTGCCAGCAGTTCCCACAGGGGGCTCGGAGGGACTGAAGCTTTCTTT. It codes for CASSSHRGLGGTEAFF. The chain is built from TRBV6-5 and TRBJ1-1, with 9 bases lining up with TRBD1. Germline CDR1 reads MNHEY; CDR2 reads SVGAGI. V shed 4 bases, J shed 5 bases, and the junction held 11 bases outside the gene matches. The CDR3 has 16 residues.

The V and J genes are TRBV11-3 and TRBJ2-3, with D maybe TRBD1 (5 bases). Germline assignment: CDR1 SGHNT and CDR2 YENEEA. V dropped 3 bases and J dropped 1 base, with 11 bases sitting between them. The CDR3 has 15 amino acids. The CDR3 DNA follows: TGTGCCAGCAGCTTTCAGGGATTTGGCACAGATACGCAGTATTTT. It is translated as CASSFQGFGTDTQYF. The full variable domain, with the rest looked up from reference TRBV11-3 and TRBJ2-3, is EAGVVQSPRYKIIEKKQPVAFWCNPISGHNTLYWYLQNLGQGPELLIRYENEEAVDDSQLPKDRFSAERLKGVDSTLKIQPAELGDSAVYLCASSFQGFGTDTQYFGPGTRLTVL.

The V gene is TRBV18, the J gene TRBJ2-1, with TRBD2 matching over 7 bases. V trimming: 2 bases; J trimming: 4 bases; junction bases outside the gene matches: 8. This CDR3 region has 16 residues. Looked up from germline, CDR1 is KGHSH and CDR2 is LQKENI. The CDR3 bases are TGTGCCAGCTCACCAGGGGGTAGCGGGCTTTACAATGAGCAGTTCTTC. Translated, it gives CASSPGGSGLYNEQFF.

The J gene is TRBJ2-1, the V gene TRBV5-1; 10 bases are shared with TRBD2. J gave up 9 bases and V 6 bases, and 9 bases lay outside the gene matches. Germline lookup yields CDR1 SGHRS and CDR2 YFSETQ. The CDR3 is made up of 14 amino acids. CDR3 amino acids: CASNGAGGAVEQFF. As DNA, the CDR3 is TGCGCCAGCAACGGAGCGGGAGGGGCCGTTGAGCAGTTCTTC.

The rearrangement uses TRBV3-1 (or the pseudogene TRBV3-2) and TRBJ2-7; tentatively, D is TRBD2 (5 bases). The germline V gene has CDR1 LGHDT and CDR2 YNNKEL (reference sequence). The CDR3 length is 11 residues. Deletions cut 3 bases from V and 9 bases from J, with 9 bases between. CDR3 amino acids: CASSQKEGQYF. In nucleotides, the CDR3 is TGTGCCAGCAGCCAGAAAGAGGGGCAGTACTTC.

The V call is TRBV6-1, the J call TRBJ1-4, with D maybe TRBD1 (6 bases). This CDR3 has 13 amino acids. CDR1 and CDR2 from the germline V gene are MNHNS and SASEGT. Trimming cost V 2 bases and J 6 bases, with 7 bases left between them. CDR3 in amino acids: CASSETGYEKLFF. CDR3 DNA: TGTGCCAGCAGTGAAACAGGGTATGAAAAACTGTTTTTT.

CDR3 region: CASSLDLTGRTYEQYF. The CDR3, as DNA: TGTGCCAGCAGCTTAGATTTGACAGGGAGGACGTACGAGCAGTACTTC. The V and J genes are TRBV11-2 and TRBJ2-7; D may be TRBD1 (7 bases). Germline loops: CDR1 SGHAT, CDR2 FQNNGV. The CDR3 consists of 16 residues. V dropped 0 bases and J dropped 4 bases, with 16 bases sitting between them.

The CDR3 sequence is CASSQHLTSGSYEQYF. The CDR3 nucleotides are TGTGCCAGCAGCCAACACCTAACTAGCGGGAGCTACGAGCAGTACTTC. J is TRBJ2-7 and V is TRBV3-1 (or the pseudogene TRBV3-2); TRBD2 matches 11 bases. With 2 bases clipped from V and 3 bases from J, the junction kept 6 bases outside the gene matches. The length of the CDR3 is 16 residues. Germline V gives CDR1 LGHDT, CDR2 YNNKEL (reference sequence).

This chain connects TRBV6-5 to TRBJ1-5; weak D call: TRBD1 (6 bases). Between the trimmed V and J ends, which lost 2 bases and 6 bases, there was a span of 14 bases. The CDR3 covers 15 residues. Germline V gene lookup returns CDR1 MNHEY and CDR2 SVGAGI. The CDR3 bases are TGTGCCAGCAGTTACGGCAGGGGAAGGGGTCAGCCCCAGCATTTT. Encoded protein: CASSYGRGRGQPQHF.

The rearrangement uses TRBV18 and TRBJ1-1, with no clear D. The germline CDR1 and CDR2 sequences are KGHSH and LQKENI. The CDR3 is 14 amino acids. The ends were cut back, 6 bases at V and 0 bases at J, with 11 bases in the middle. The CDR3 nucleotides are TGTGCCAGCTCCCAGGAACAGATGAACACTGAAGCTTTCTTT. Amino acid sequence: CASSQEQMNTEAFF. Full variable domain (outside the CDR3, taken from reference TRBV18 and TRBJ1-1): NAGVMQNPRHLVRRRGQEARLRCSPMKGHSHVYWYRQLPEEGLKFMVYLQKENIIDESGMPKERFSAEFPKEGPSILRIQQVVRGDSAAYFCASSQEQMNTEAFFGQGTRLTVV.

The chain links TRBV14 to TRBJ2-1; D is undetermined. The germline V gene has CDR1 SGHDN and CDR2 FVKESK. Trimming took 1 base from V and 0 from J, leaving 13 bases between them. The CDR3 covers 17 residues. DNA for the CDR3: TGTGCCAGCAGCCAAGTAGGCGTACAGAGCTCCTACAATGAGCAGTTCTTC. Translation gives CASSQVGVQSSYNEQFF.

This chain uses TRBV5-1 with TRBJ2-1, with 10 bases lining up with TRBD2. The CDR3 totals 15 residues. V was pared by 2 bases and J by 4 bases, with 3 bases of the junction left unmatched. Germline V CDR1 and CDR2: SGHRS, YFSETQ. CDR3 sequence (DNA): TGCGCCAGCAGCTTAACTAGCGGGACTTACAATGAGCAGTTCTTC. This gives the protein CASSLTSGTYNEQFF.